This T cell receptor (beta chain) was found in a study of T cell repertoires in cytomegalovirus infection (dated by TCRdb to between 2017 and 2020). Regarding the complete study: Recently identified HLA-C-restricted CMV epitopes, whose presentation resists viral immunomodulation, were targeted by peptide stimulations together with well-studied HLA-B-restricted epitopes. Donor HLA type was relevant to the analysis, as public TCR beta signatures indicated carriage of CMV infection together with the matching HLA type. Beyond this particular receptor, the publication reports: The ex vivo response was dominated by HLA-C-restricted CMV-specific TCR beta clonotypes, which also provided the single most frequent clonotype in two of eight donors. Cumulative frequency of public TCR beta family members discriminated carriers of CMV infection plus the relevant HLA type in this cohort and an independent approximately 360-donor cohort.

Sequencing was performed on an Illumina HiSeq 1500. Clones were called with MiXCR by TCRdb after fastp trimmed the public reads at Q25, and only in-frame beta chains were retained. Each entry is one CDR3 protein sequence, shown with its most common DNA and genes. The sample yields fewer than 950,000 distinct CDR3 sequences; roughly 33% were counted once. Jointly, the top ten make up roughly 12% of the sample. The CDR3 starts with the cysteine, ends with the phenylalanine, and has 14 residues. CDR3 DNA is the only sequence kept; it has 42 bases, read in frame from the first base. Based on the germline V gene, the CDR1 and CDR2 sequences are MNHNS and SASEGT. V is clipped by 5 bases and J by 5 bases, and the sequence between their germline boundaries is 13 bases long. As regards this clonotype: Its binding antigen is unknown. Base qualities were left out, and no much larger clone turns up one base away.

The sample's treatment or condition, from its label and the paper: in vitro stimulation with specific CMV peptide epitopes to enrich CMV-specific T cells. The receptor's source is a human donor in good health (CMV status not recorded). Some clones in this sample may be carry-over from other donors' samples. The receptor chain draws on TRBV6-1 and TRBJ2-4; TRBD2 is perhaps the D gene, given 6 matching bases. The material sequenced was cultured CD8+ T cells from PBMCs, taken from culture after CMV antigen stimulation. The CDR3 sequence is CASSWWGVQNIQYF. The base sequence is TGTGCCAGCAGTTGGTGGGGGGTCCAAAACATTCAGTACTTC.